The 8 T cell receptor beta chains presented below share a single source sample, sequenced in a study of T cells expressing NK-cell markers. TCRdb re-called the 5' RACE reads and gives one entry per CDR3 protein, without DNA. The table counts about 550,000 distinct CDR3 sequences; approximately 3.6% lies in the top ten. The sample consisted of blood T cells: a sorted CD56 or NKG2C T cell subset, CD4+ or CD8+ T cells, or bulk PBMC T cells (not recorded which). The source is a man aged 18 to 35 in good health.

CDR3 amino acids: CATTPDRVGTQYF. The chain carries TRBV28 and TRBJ2-5; TCRdb indicates TRBD1, and absent DNA this call remains unverified. This CDR3 has 13 residues. Per germline, CDR1 MDHEN and CDR2 SYDVKM.

The V and J genes are TRBV19 and TRBJ2-1; TCRdb designates TRBD1, a call that cannot be tested without DNA. The CDR3 extends over 14 amino acids. Germline V gives CDR1 LNHDA, CDR2 SQIVND (reference sequence). CDR3 protein: CASRRRGGYNEQFF.

V usage is TRBV6-2 or TRBV6-3 and J usage is TRBJ2-1; TCRdb's D call of TRBD2 is untestable without DNA. The CDR3 extends over 16 amino acids. The germline V gene has CDR1 MNHEY and CDR2 SVGEGT. The CDR3 reads CASSPTPGTERDFKFF.

This chain uses TRBV7-9 with TRBJ2-2. The germline V gene encodes CDR1 SEHNR and CDR2 FQNEAQ (reference sequence). There are 14 residues in the CDR3. The CDR3 sequence: CASRSWGTAGELFF. The full variable domain, completed using reference TRBV7-9 and TRBJ2-2, is DTGVSQNPRHKITKRGQNVTFRCDPISEHNRLYWYRQTLGQGPEFLTYFQNEAQLEKSRLLSDRFSAERPKGSFSTLEIQRTEQGDSAMYLCASRSWGTAGELFFGEGSRLTVL.

The chain recombines TRBV11-2 with TRBJ1-4; TCRdb's D call, TRBD1, is unchecked because there is no DNA. The CDR3 has 14 residues. Looked up from germline, CDR1 is SGHAT and CDR2 is FQNNGV. The CDR3 loop is CASSLRGRNEKLFF.

The chain links TRBV28 to TRBJ2-2; TCRdb indicates TRBD1, and absent DNA this call remains unverified. This CDR3 has 15 amino acids. Germline CDR1 is MDHEN and CDR2 is SYDVKM. CDR3 protein: CASSLHLGGAGELFF.

The CDR3 reads CASSKGQGRSDTQYF. This chain uses TRBV2 with TRBJ2-3; without DNA, the TCRdb call of TRBD1 cannot be checked. Germline V CDR1 and CDR2: SNHLY, FYNNEI. CDR3 length: 15 residues.

The V gene is TRBV27, the J gene TRBJ2-7; TCRdb's D gene call, TRBD2, goes unchecked for lack of DNA. Germline CDR1 MNHEY, CDR2 SMNVEV (reference sequence). The CDR3 runs 14 residues. CDR3 sequence: CASSLAGGPVLQYF.